This T cell receptor (beta chain) was captured in a study of blood T cell repertoires in COVID-19. Study-level background: PBMCs, B-cell-depleted T cells, or T cells were the source of the cDNA or gDNA that made up the material.

Produced via immunoSEQ multiplex PCR; TCRdb's table is partial and in-frame only. The repertoire holds a few hundred thousand clones, with roughly 82% as singletons. J lost 8 bases, V lost 1 base, and 0 bases had no gene match. Germline assignment: CDR1 SEHNR and CDR2 FQNEAQ (reference sequence). The CDR3 totals 13 residues. Sequenced material: peripheral blood. The receptor was derived from a woman in her 40s who had recovered from COVID-19. The chain couples TRBV7-9 to TRBJ2-1; 9 bases fit TRBD2. The CDR3 nucleotides read TGTGCCAGCAGCTTAGGCGGGAGGGATGAGCAGTTCTTC. Protein product: CASSLGGRDEQFF.